Included here is one T cell receptor (beta chain) sequence, with context. Noted treatment: oral pan-JAK inhibitor, 5-10 mg twice daily. PBMCs were stained for CD3, CD4 and CD8, and CD4+ and CD8+ T cells were sorted. The sample belongs to a study of CD8+ T cells in alopecia areata. V was shortened by 1 base and J by 2 bases, with 10 bases between the two germline ends. CDR3 length: 15 residues. Germline V CDR1 and CDR2: SGHDT, YYEEEE. RNA extraction and reverse transcription yielded cDNA as sequencing template. Repertoires were generated with immunoSEQ multiplex PCR, while TCRdb's copy carries only in-frame clones and drops some. The sample shows 150,000 to 250,000 clones, about 62% of them seen only once.

Specimen: CD4+ T cells sorted from blood, collected at week 24, from a patient treated with tofacitinib. The chain links TRBV5-6 to TRBJ1-5, with D uncertain. The receptor's source is a human donor with alopecia areata. The CDR3 nucleotides read TGTGCCAGCAGCTTGTTCCCCGCAGGCAATCAGCCCCAGCATTTT. This codes for CASSLFPAGNQPQHF.